Listed below are T cell receptor beta chains from one sample, sequenced in a study of glioma-infiltrating T cells after dendritic cell vaccination. Sequenced by immunoSEQ multiplex PCR; TCRdb stores in-frame clones only, minus some. The sample has more than 60,000 clones, about 81% seen once. The sequences come from blood, collected before dendritic cell vaccination. The origin of the receptors is a human donor with glioblastoma. The CDR3 runs from the conserved cysteine through the conserved F or W. The order of the fields is D gene, clone size, J gene, V gene, CDR3 protein, CDR3 DNA. A D gene is named only where the DNA matches it firmly. Clone sizes are given selectively: once, few, many, or a class where the clone is expanded.

TRBD1,once,TRBJ2-1,TRBV6-1,CASSPGQGVHEQFF,TGTGCCAGCAGTCCGGGACAGGGGGTGCATGAGCAGTTCTTC
TRBD2,.,TRBJ2-3,TRBV2,CASNPAGPKNTQYF,TGTGCCAGCAACCCAGCGGGACCCAAAAATACGCAGTATTTT
.,.,TRBJ1-4,TRBV28,CASISAPRGEKLFF,TGTGCCAGCATCTCGGCTCCTAGGGGGGAAAAACTGTTTTTT
TRBD1,.,TRBJ2-2,TRBV4-1,CASSPKPGTAANTGELFF,TGCGCCAGCAGCCCAAAACCCGGGACAGCGGCGAACACCGGGGAGCTGTTTTTT
.,.,TRBJ2-3,TRBV15,CATSRALREDTQYF,TGTGCCACCAGCAGAGCGCTCAGGGAAGATACGCAGTATTTT
TRBD1,.,TRBJ2-7,TRBV7-8,CASSAGTGGYEQYF,TGTGCCAGCAGCGCCGGGACAGGGGGTTACGAGCAGTACTTC
TRBD2,once,TRBJ2-3,TRBV18,CASSPGGTSNTDTQYF,TGTGCCAGCTCACCGGGTGGGACTAGCAACACAGATACGCAGTATTTT
.,.,TRBJ2-5,TRBV15,CATSGSGSQETQYF,TGTGCCACCAGCGGTTCCGGGTCTCAAGAGACCCAGTACTTC
TRBD1,.,TRBJ1-1,TRBV7-6,CASSLTGDGTEAFF,TGTGCCAGCAGCTTAACAGGGGACGGCACTGAAGCTTTCTTT
TRBD2,.,TRBJ2-3,TRBV27,CASSLSLAGSTDTQYF,TGTGCCAGCAGTTTATCCCTAGCGGGGAGCACAGATACGCAGTATTTT
.,.,TRBJ1-5,TRBV9,CASSVDGYSNQPQHF,TGTGCCAGCAGCGTAGACGGGTATAGCAATCAGCCCCAGCATTTT
TRBD1,.,TRBJ2-1,TRBV7-6,CASSSGTGGGEEQFF,TGTGCCAGCAGCTCAGGGACAGGGGGCGGGGAGGAGCAGTTCTTC
.,.,TRBJ1-2,TRBV18,CASSPKGPYGYTF,TGTGCCAGCTCACCAAAGGGGCCTTATGGCTACACCTTC
.,once,TRBJ2-1,TRBV27,CASSFGGNEQFF,TGTGCCAGCAGTTTCGGGGGAAATGAGCAGTTCTTC
.,once,TRBJ2-1,TRBV19,CASRPGSSYNEQFF,TGTGCCAGTAGGCCGGGTTCCTCCTACAATGAGCAGTTCTTC
.,.,TRBJ1-5,TRBV19,CASSIVGGANQPQHF,TGTGCCAGTAGTATAGTGGGGGGGGCAAATCAGCCCCAGCATTTT
TRBD1,.,TRBJ2-5,TRBV18,CASSLGQAQETQYF,TGTGCCAGCTCACTCGGACAGGCCCAAGAGACCCAGTACTTC
.,.,TRBJ2-3,TRBV7-2,CASRGGPAQYF,TGTGCCAGCAGGGGGGGGCCGGCGCAGTATTTT
.,.,TRBJ1-1,TRBV19,CASSTRTENTEAFF,TGTGCCAGTAGTACCCGGACAGAGAACACTGAAGCTTTCTTT
.,.,TRBJ1-2,TRBV5-4,CASSSRGGGYTF,TGTGCCAGCAGTTCGCGAGGGGGAGGCTACACCTTC
.,.,TRBJ2-1,TRBV11-3,CASSLEGDLINEQFF,TGTGCCAGCAGCTTGGAAGGGGATTTGATAAATGAGCAGTTCTTC
TRBD2,once,TRBJ2-3,TRBV28,CASTPGGVSDTQYF,TGTGCCAGCACCCCTGGGGGGGTTTCAGATACGCAGTATTTT
TRBD2,once,TRBJ2-7,TRBV25-1,CASSESGSGGALEQYF,TGTGCCAGCAGTGAATCCGGGAGCGGGGGGGCCCTCGAGCAGTACTTC